The T cell receptor beta chain described here comes from a study of T cells after yellow fever vaccination. Template switching with 5'RACE generated the TCR cDNA and added a universal primer site and UMIs. TCRdb recomputed calls from the 5' RACE reads with MiXCR, one row per CDR3 protein. This sample has about 200,000 distinct CDR3 sequences, with more than 3% found just once. The germline V gene has CDR1 KGHDR and CDR2 SFDVKD. V was trimmed by 3 bases and J by 0 bases, leaving 7 bases between them. The CDR3 is made up of 15 amino acids. Worth noting for this clonotype: What it binds is unknown.

Broader study findings: Relatively few clonotypes were ones that appeared in both CD4 and CD8 compartments. A faster peak, day 5 versus 15, was reached by the weaker secondary response.

The sample consisted of CD4+ T cells sorted from PBMCs, taken 10 days after the yellow fever booster vaccination. The V call is TRBV24-1, the J call TRBJ2-2; no clear D. The clonotype was recovered from a man aged 18 to 29 who received the YFV17D yellow fever vaccine. This chain's CDR3 is CATSDQSANTGELFF. In nucleotides, the CDR3 is TGTGCCACCAGTGATCAGTCCGCGAACACCGGGGAGCTGTTTTTT.